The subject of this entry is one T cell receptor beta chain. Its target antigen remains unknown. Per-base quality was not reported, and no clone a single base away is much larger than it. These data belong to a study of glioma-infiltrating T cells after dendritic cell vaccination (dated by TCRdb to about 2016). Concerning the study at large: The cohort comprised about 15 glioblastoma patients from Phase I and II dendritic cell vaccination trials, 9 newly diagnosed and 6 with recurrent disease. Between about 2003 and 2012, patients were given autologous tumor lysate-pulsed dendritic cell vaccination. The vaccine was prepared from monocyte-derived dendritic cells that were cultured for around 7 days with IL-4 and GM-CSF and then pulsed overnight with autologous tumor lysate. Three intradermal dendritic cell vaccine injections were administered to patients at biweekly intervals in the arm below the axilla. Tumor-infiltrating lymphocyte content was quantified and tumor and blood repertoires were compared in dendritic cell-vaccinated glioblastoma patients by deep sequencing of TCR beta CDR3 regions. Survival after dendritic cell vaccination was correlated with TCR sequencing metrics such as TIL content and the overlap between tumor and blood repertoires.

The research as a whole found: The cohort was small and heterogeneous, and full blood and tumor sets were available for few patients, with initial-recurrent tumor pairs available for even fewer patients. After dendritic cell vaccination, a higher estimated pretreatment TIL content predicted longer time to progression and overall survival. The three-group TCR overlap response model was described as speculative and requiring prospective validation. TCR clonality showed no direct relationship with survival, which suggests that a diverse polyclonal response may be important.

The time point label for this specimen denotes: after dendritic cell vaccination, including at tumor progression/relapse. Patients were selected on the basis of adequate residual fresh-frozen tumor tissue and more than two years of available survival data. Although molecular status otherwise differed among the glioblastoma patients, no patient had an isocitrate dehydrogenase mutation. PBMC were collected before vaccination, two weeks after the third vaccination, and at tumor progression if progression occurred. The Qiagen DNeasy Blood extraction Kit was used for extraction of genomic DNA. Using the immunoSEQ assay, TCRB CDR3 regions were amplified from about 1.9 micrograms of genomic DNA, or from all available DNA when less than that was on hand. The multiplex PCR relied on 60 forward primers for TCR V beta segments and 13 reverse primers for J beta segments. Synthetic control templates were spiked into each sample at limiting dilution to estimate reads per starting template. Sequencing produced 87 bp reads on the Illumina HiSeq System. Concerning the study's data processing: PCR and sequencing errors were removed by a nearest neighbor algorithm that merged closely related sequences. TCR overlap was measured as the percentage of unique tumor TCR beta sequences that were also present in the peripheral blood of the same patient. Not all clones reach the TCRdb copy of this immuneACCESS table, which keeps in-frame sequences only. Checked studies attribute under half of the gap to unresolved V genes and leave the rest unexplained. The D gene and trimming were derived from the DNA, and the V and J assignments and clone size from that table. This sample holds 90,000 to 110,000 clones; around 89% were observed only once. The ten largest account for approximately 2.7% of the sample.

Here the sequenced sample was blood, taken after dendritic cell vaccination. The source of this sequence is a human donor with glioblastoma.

The DNA sequence reads TGCAGCGTTCAGAGAGGGACAGGGGCGCAAGAGACCCAGTACTTC. Its protein is CSVQRGTGAQETQYF. The V gene is TRBV29-1 and the J gene is TRBJ2-5; 10 nucleotides in the junction match TRBD1. Trimming leaves V shorter by 5 bases and J shorter by 2 bases, with the junction holding 8 bases beyond the gene matches. CDR1 and CDR2 (SQVTM, ANQGSEA) derive from the germline V gene. The CDR3 runs 15 amino acids, cysteine and phenylalanine included. The only DNA kept is the CDR3, 45 bases in frame from the first base.